This record looks at one T cell receptor beta chain sequence and its context. No antigen is known for it. This sample is drawn from a study of vaccination and CD4 T cells after COVID-19. Study details: Participants were vaccinated with two doses, given as either BNT162b2 or mRNA-1273 vaccine.

This CDR3 contains 14 residues. Germline lookup yields CDR1 MNHNS and CDR2 SASEGT. V lost 7 bases to trimming and J lost 1 base, with 13 bases between them. As for treatment: approximately 9-day PBMC culture with coronavirus spike peptide pools or control peptides (ViraFEST assay). Harvesting of the unexposed donor's CD4+ T cells predated the COVID-19 pandemic (2011-2018). After expanding antigen-specific T cells with peptide pools, ViraFEST sequenced their TCRs. Whenever cell numbers allowed, CD4+ T cells from unexposed donors were probed with SARS-CoV-2 S/N and four cold-coronavirus spikes. The Oncomine TCR Beta short-read assay sequenced DNA from cultured CD4+ T cells. TCRdb re-called the PCR reads with MiXCR, one entry per CDR3 protein. The data show 9,600 or so distinct CDR3 sequences, with roughly 52% seen just once and roughly 17% held by the top ten.

Sequencing used CD4+ T cells from blood, cultured in vitro. This chain links TRBV6-1 with TRBJ1-1; D possibly corresponds to TRBD1 (5 bases). This receptor was obtained from a human donor in good health. DNA for the CDR3: TGTGCCAGCACCGTGACAGTAACGAACACTGAAGCTTTCTTT. Amino acids: CASTVTVTNTEAFF.